The 18 T cell receptor beta chains below were found in one sample sequenced in a study of blood T cell repertoires in COVID-19. Data came from immunoSEQ multiplex PCR; TCRdb stores just in-frame clones and leaves some out. The sample includes some 90,000 clones, roughly 90% of them seen just once. Specimen: peripheral blood. These receptors came from a woman older than 75 with acute or convalescent COVID-19.

This chain joins TRBV7-2 and TRBJ1-1; TRBD1 matches at 8 bases. Trimming at V came to 3 bases and at J to 2 bases, leaving 5 bases not matched to a gene. Germline CDR1 is SGHTA and CDR2 is FQGNSA. There are 15 residues in the CDR3. The CDR3, as DNA: TGTGCCAGCAGCTTCGGACAGGGAGTCAACACTGAAGCTTTCTTT. Translating gives CASSFGQGVNTEAFF.

The table lists this clone with a count of one. V gene TRBV6-6 combines with J gene TRBJ1-1; no firm D call. The germline V gene encodes CDR1 MNHNY and CDR2 SVGAGI (reference sequence). The CDR3 contains 13 residues. V lost 7 bases, J lost 5 bases, and 14 bases lay in between. The CDR3 here is CASTRGRGTEAFF. The CDR3 region has the DNA TGTGCCAGCACCAGAGGAAGAGGGACTGAAGCTTTCTTT.

This chain connects TRBV5-5 to TRBJ1-6, with TRBD1 matching 12 bases. This CDR3 is built from 16 residues. The V gene end was trimmed by 4 bases and the J gene end by 9 bases; junction bases not matched to a gene: 8. Germline V CDR1 and CDR2: SGHKS, YYEKEE (reference sequence). Written as DNA, the CDR3 is TGTGCCAGCAGCCTGGGGACAGGGGGCCCCCTTTCACCCCTCCACTTT. Protein: CASSLGTGGPLSPLHF.

The chain couples TRBV11-2 to TRBJ2-7, with D tentatively TRBD2 (5 bases). CDR1 and CDR2 (germline): SGHAT, FQNNGV. Trimming took 0 bases from V and 4 from J, leaving 7 bases between them. The length of the CDR3 is 13 residues. The CDR3 loop is CASSLDRGYEQYF. Here the CDR3 DNA reads TGTGCCAGCAGCTTAGATCGAGGGTACGAGCAGTACTTC.

CDR3 in amino acids: CASSPTGGGVWGYEQYF. CDR3 nucleotide sequence: TGTGCCAGCAGCCCGACCGGGGGTGGGGTCTGGGGGTACGAGCAGTACTTC. The chain combines TRBV2 with TRBJ2-7; tentatively, D is TRBD2 (6 bases). The CDR3 spans 17 residues. Germline assignment: CDR1 SNHLY and CDR2 FYNNEI. V lost 6 bases, J lost 4 bases, and 25 bases lay in between.

The chain uses TRBV6-6 and TRBJ1-2; D is perhaps TRBD1 (5 bases). The CDR3 is 12 residues long. V gave up 8 bases and J gave up 8 bases, with 15 bases separating them. In germline, CDR1 is MNHNY, CDR2 SVGAGI (reference sequence). DNA of the CDR3: TGTGCCAGCCGTACGGGGGGGGGAGGCTACACCTTC. Amino acids: CASRTGGGGYTF.

V is TRBV28 and J is TRBJ2-5; weak D call: TRBD1 (6 bases). Germline values: CDR1 MDHEN, CDR2 SYDVKM. V lost 8 bases to trimming and J lost 5 bases, with 24 bases between them. This CDR3 spans 16 amino acids. The CDR3 sequence: CASGGVTGSLRETQYF. CDR3 nucleotide sequence: TGTGCCAGCGGAGGAGTTACAGGGAGTTTAAGGGAGACCCAGTACTTC.

The rearrangement links TRBV15 to TRBJ1-1, with D perhaps TRBD1 (5 bases). The germline gives CDR1 LNHNV, CDR2 YYDKDF (reference sequence). This CDR3 has 13 amino acids. V was cut by 0 bases and J by 6 bases, with 8 bases left in between. The CDR3 DNA reads TGTGCCACCAGCAGAGAGGGGGGTTCTGAAGCTTTCTTT. Translated: CATSREGGSEAFF.

The chain carries TRBV27 and TRBJ2-1; TRBD2 is a possible D gene (6 bases). Germline loops: CDR1 MNHEY, CDR2 SMNVEV (reference sequence). There are 14 residues in the CDR3. Trimming pared 7 bases from V and 9 bases from J, leaving 19 bases between. CDR3 bases: TGTGCCAGCATTAGGAGCCGGGGGATCGGTGAGCAGTTCTTC. Encoded protein: CASIRSRGIGEQFF.

The J gene is TRBJ1-5, the V gene TRBV19; D unresolved. Germline V gene sequence: CDR1 LNHDA, CDR2 SQIVND (reference sequence). There are 15 residues in the CDR3. The V and J ends lost 3 bases and 6 bases respectively, with 15 bases between them. CDR3 bases: TGTGCCAGTAGTATTACCCCGTCGCGGATTCAGCCCCAGCATTTT. As protein: CASSITPSRIQPQHF.

The J gene is TRBJ2-5, the V gene TRBV7-6; 10 bases agree with TRBD1. The V segment lost 5 bases and the J segment 4 bases; nucleotides outside the gene matches: 10. The CDR3 consists of 16 residues. Germline V gives CDR1 SGHVS, CDR2 FNYEAQ. The CDR3 DNA reads as TGTGCCAGCAGCCCAGCCGGGACAGGGGCTCCAGAGACCCAGTACTTC. Amino acid sequence: CASSPAGTGAPETQYF.

The chain employs TRBV30 and TRBJ2-1; 8 bases fit TRBD2. Germline CDR1 GTSNPN, CDR2 SVGIG (reference sequence). There are 15 residues in the CDR3. Unmatched junction bases numbered 5, after V lost 0 bases and J lost 4 bases. The CDR3 loop is CAWSVGAGGYNEQFF. The CDR3 bases are TGTGCCTGGAGTGTTGGGGCGGGGGGTTACAATGAGCAGTTCTTC.

The chain joins TRBV6-5 to TRBJ1-4; D uncertain. Trimming took 6 bases from V and 5 from J, leaving 4 bases between them. The CDR3 contains 11 residues. Germline assignment: CDR1 MNHEY and CDR2 SVGAGI. The CDR3 nucleotides read TGTGCCAGCAGCCTGAATGAAAAACTGTTTTTT. It is translated as CASSLNEKLFF.

The chain combines TRBV10-3 with TRBJ1-5, with a possible D match to TRBD1 (6 bases). This CDR3 region has 17 residues. Germline CDR1 and CDR2: ENHRY and SYGVKD. V shed 3 bases and J shed 5 bases, with 20 bases lying between them. CDR3 protein: CAISDPPRTVGYQPQHF. The CDR3 coding sequence is TGTGCCATCAGTGACCCCCCTCGGACAGTTGGTTATCAGCCCCAGCATTTT.

This clone was seen just once. This chain links TRBV13 with TRBJ2-5, with TRBD1 identical over 8 bases. The length of the CDR3 is 17 residues. The germline CDR1 and CDR2 sequences are PRHDT and FYEKMQ (reference sequence). Trimming cost V 5 bases and J 2 bases; bases outside gene matches: 13. CDR3 residues: CASSVRKTGDKQETQYF. CDR3 coding DNA: TGTGCCAGCAGCGTACGGAAGACAGGGGACAAACAAGAGACCCAGTACTTC. Full variable domain (missing parts from reference TRBV13 and TRBJ2-5): AAGVIQSPRHLIKEKRETATLKCYPIPRHDTVYWYQQGPGQDPQFLISFYEKMQSDKGSIPDRFSAQQFSDYHSELNMSSLELGDSALYFCASSVRKTGDKQETQYFGPGTRLLVL.

The V gene is TRBV9, the J gene TRBJ1-1; possible D gene TRBD1, 6 bases. V was shortened by 0 bases and J by 4 bases, with 13 bases between the two germline ends. The length of the CDR3 is 15 residues. Germline V CDR1 and CDR2: SGDLS, YYNGEE. The CDR3 loop is CASSVAPGGGTEAFF. CDR3 bases: TGTGCCAGCAGCGTAGCGCCGGGAGGGGGCACTGAAGCTTTCTTT.

The V and J genes are TRBV5-1 and TRBJ1-3; no clear D gene. The CDR3 is 15 residues long. V was cut by 5 bases and J by 3 bases, with 15 bases left in between. Per the germline V gene, CDR1 is SGHRS and CDR2 is YFSETQ. This CDR3 reads CASRRTGGSGNTIYF. CDR3 sequence (DNA): TGCGCCAGCAGACGTACGGGAGGGAGTGGAAACACCATATATTTT.

The V and J genes are TRBV27 and TRBJ2-7; maybe TRBD2 (6 bases). Trimming removed 3 bases at V and 7 bases at J, with 13 bases between. Germline CDR1 and CDR2: MNHEY and SMNVEV (reference sequence). The CDR3 length is 13 residues. CDR3: CASSFREPREQYF. The CDR3 nucleotides read TGTGCCAGCAGTTTTCGGGAGCCCAGGGAGCAGTACTTC.